This TCR beta chain was observed in a study of blood T cell repertoires in COVID-19 (dated by TCRdb to the early 2020s). Notes on the research overall: Samples covering the acute and convalescent phases of COVID-19 were provided by collaborators in the United States, Italy and Spain. The prospective study material was composed of cDNA or gDNA derived from T cells, B-cell-depleted T cells, or PBMCs. Deeply sampled blood TCRbeta repertoires from subjects exposed to, actively infected with, or recovered from COVID-19 were included in the dataset. The repertoires were released in a freely available public database intended as a resource for research on the immune response to SARS-CoV-2. The samples were drawn from the first 160 participants of the ongoing ImmuneRACE study and from 1,254 subjects provided by 6 global collaborators. A de-identified subject ID, COVID-19 status, age in years and sex were almost always included in the sample metadata. Where available, HLA class I and class II types were taken from metadata supplied by the sample provider and were not determined by assay-based typing.

TCRbeta CDR3 regions were amplified from genomic DNA using the immunoSEQ Assay, a bias-controlled multiplex PCR. Per the authors' processing: The number of nucleated cells in each sample was estimated by amplification of reference gene primers within the assay. To quantify the absolute abundance of each unique TCRbeta CDR3 rearrangement, sequence reads were collapsed and filtered. Productive Simpson clonality was computed per sample as the square root of Simpson's diversity index over productive rearrangements. TCRdb took this table from immuneACCESS and kept in-frame rearrangements with V and J called. Such tables lack part of the clones; where checked against another copy, unresolved V genes explain under half of the gap, and the rest is unexplained. That table furnishes V, J and clone size, whereas the DNA furnished D and trimming. The sample table contains roughly 250,000 clones; only one count was recorded for about 87% of them. Clones ranked in the top ten supply 3.5% to 4.5% of the sample.

From the germline V gene, CDR1 is SGDLS and CDR2 is YYNGEE. The CDR3 spans 14 residues, from the cysteine through the phenylalanine. Only the CDR3 DNA is retained, 42 bases long and in frame from the first base. A distance of 13 bases separates the germline ends of V and J, which lose 5 bases and 2 bases respectively. Paper-wide results and their limitations: Clinical and demographic metadata were provided uncurated, with the amount varying by source and participant.

A second Seattle source provided samples from volunteer blood donors who had recovered from COVID-19. Each collaborating institution followed its own protocols to collect whole blood in K2EDTA tubes. For TCRbeta analysis, collaborators shipped samples in one of three forms: frozen whole blood, isolated PBMCs, or DNA extracted from either of those sample types. Turning to this clone: Its specific antigen is unknown. No base-level quality is on record; no much larger clone is a single base apart.

Sample: peripheral blood. The receptor's source is a man between 60 and 75 years old who had recovered from COVID-19. The chain couples TRBV9 to TRBJ1-2, with a weak D call of TRBD1 (6 bases match). The CDR3 here reads CASSALGTNYGYTF. DNA sequence: TGTGCCAGCAGTGCACTTGGGACAAACTATGGCTACACCTTC. With all but the CDR3 taken from the reference TRBV9 and TRBJ1-2 genes, the full variable domain is: DSGVTQTPKHLITATGQRVTLRCSPRSGDLSVYWYQQSLDQGLQFLIQYYNGEERAKGNILERFSAQQFPDLHSELNLSSLELGDSALYFCASSALGTNYGYTFGSGTRLTVV.